The TCR beta chain described here comes from a study of regulatory T cells in long-lasting Graves disease. This CDR3 has 16 amino acids. Germline CDR1 reads SGHRS; CDR2 reads YFSETQ. Between the trimmed V and J ends, which lost 4 bases and 0 bases, there was a span of 16 bases. Researchers made TCR beta libraries by using iRepertoire HTBI primers and running Arm-PCR on CDR3 regions. Each CDR3 protein is one row after TCRdb ran MiXCR on the multiplex PCR reads. The sample lists 440,000 or so distinct CDR3 sequences, 14% to 15% seen once, with around 15% in the top ten. At least ten counts were recorded for this clonotype. Time point of the sample: newly diagnosed GD, antithyroid drugs for less than 3 months. From RNA extracted from PBMCs, the TCR library was made. The same specimen was also included in a second study, on T cells in Graves' hyperthyroidism and ophthalmopathy.

The receptor comes from a woman in her thirties with Graves disease. The chain recombines TRBV5-1 with TRBJ1-2, with TRBD1 as a possible D gene (6 bases). The input for sequencing was peripheral blood mononuclear cells (PBMCs), taken at new diagnosis, from a patient treated with antithyroid drugs. Here the CDR3 DNA reads TGCGCCAGCAGCCGGGGGGGGCCGACTCCTAACTATGGCTACACCTTC. This codes for CASSRGGPTPNYGYTF.